The rows below give T cell receptor beta chains drawn from one sample of a study of CD8+ T cells in alopecia areata. TCRdb's copy holds only in-frame clones and misses some; the assay was immunoSEQ multiplex PCR. The profile shows approximately 150,000 clones, roughly 86% of them singletons. The sample was CD8+ T cells sorted from blood, taken at week 4, from a patient treated with tofacitinib. These receptors were collected from a human donor with alopecia areata. Both conserved end residues are part of each CDR3. D genes are given only for firm matches. The size entry is marked missing in some rows and otherwise reads once, few, many or a size class.

J	V	size	D	CDR3	DNA
TRBJ2-2	TRBV29-1	.	.	CSVAPANTGELFF	TGCAGCGTTGCCCCGGCGAACACCGGGGAGCTGTTTTTT
TRBJ2-7	TRBV4-1	.	.	CASSQERGESSYEQYF	TGCGCCAGCAGCCAAGAAAGGGGGGAGAGTTCCTACGAGCAGTACTTC
TRBJ2-7	TRBV13	.	TRBD1	CASSSQEDREGYEQYF	TGTGCCAGCAGCTCGCAGGAGGACAGGGAAGGGTACGAGCAGTACTTC
TRBJ2-1	TRBV4-1	once	.	CASSQNNEQFF	TGCGCCAGCAGTCAAAACAATGAGCAGTTCTTC
TRBJ2-7	TRBV29-1	few	.	CSVASPNSYEQYF	TGCAGCGTTGCCTCGCCAAACTCCTACGAGCAGTACTTC
TRBJ2-3	TRBV30	.	.	CAWSEGAGEPDTQYF	TGTGCCTGGAGTGAGGGGGCGGGAGAACCAGATACGCAGTATTTT
TRBJ2-2	TRBV29-1	.	.	CSVTGPPNTGELFF	TGCAGCGTCACAGGGCCCCCGAACACCGGGGAGCTGTTTTTT
TRBJ2-1	TRBV9	.	.	CASSQDFGNEQFF	TGTGCCAGCAGCCAGGACTTCGGGAATGAGCAGTTCTTC
TRBJ2-4	TRBV7-9	.	.	CASSDRDGKNIQYF	TGTGCCAGCAGCGACCGGGACGGAAAAAACATTCAGTACTTC
TRBJ2-3	TRBV1	.	.	CTSSHRAAARNTDTQYF	TGCACCAGCAGCCACCGAGCCGCGGCCCGCAACACAGATACGCAGTATTTT
TRBJ2-6	TRBV7-9	.	.	CASSFRPIPDGSGANVLTF	TGTGCCAGCAGCTTTAGACCGATCCCTGATGGCTCTGGGGCCAACGTCCTGACTTTC
TRBJ2-3	TRBV27	.	.	CASSGQVTSDTQYF	TGTGCCAGCAGTGGCCAGGTCACCTCGGATACGCAGTATTTT
TRBJ1-6	TRBV30	.	.	CAWSVSRNSPLHF	TGTGCCTGGAGTGTGTCGAGGAATTCACCCCTCCACTTT
TRBJ1-2	TRBV19	.	.	CASLDLYYGYTF	TGTGCCAGTTTGGACCTCTACTATGGCTACACCTTC
TRBJ2-7	TRBV10-3	.	.	CAISDDSYEQYF	TGTGCCATCAGTGATGACAGCTACGAGCAGTACTTC
TRBJ1-1	TRBV15	.	TRBD1	CATSTPRTGVLYTEAFF	TGTGCCACCAGCACCCCCCGAACAGGGGTTCTCTACACTGAAGCTTTCTTT
TRBJ1-1	TRBV19	once	.	CASSMERDDEAFF	TGTGCCAGTAGTATGGAGAGGGATGATGAAGCTTTCTTT
TRBJ1-2	TRBV27	.	TRBD1	CASSYTDRAYGYTF	TGTGCCAGCAGTTATACCGACAGGGCCTATGGCTACACCTTC
TRBJ2-7	TRBV2	.	.	CASSSLEATYYEQYF	TGTGCCAGCAGTAGTCTTGAGGCTACCTACTACGAGCAGTACTTC
TRBJ1-2	TRBV9	.	.	CASMDRNYGYTF	TGTGCCAGCATGGATCGAAACTATGGCTACACCTTC
TRBJ2-7	TRBV6-5	.	.	CASSYGGHLDEQYF	TGTGCCAGCAGTTACGGGGGACATCTCGACGAGCAGTACTTC
TRBJ2-1	TRBV6-5	once	.	CASSFGRMQFF	TGTGCCAGCAGTTTCGGACGAATGCAGTTCTTC
TRBJ2-7	TRBV9	.	TRBD2	CASSAGTSGSYEQYF	TGTGCCAGCAGCGCAGGGACTAGCGGGAGCTACGAGCAGTACTTC
TRBJ2-3	TRBV6-5	.	.	CASSYSSTPHGLGDF	TGTGCCAGCAGTTACTCGAGTACACCTCATGGACTTGGGGATTTT
TRBJ2-1	TRBV27	.	TRBD1	CASSPRDRGENEQFF	TGTGCCAGCAGTCCACGGGACAGGGGTGAAAATGAGCAGTTCTTC
TRBJ2-3	TRBV6-5	few	.	CASSSGPGVSDTQYF	TGTGCCAGCAGTAGCGGCCCAGGGGTTTCAGATACGCAGTATTTT
TRBJ2-7	TRBV9	.	.	CASSPGQSYEQYF	TGTGCCAGCAGCCCCGGACAGAGCTACGAGCAGTACTTC
TRBJ1-3	TRBV30	.	.	CAWSVFSGNTIYF	TGTGCCTGGAGTGTGTTCTCTGGAAACACCATATATTTT
TRBJ2-6	TRBV29-1	.	.	CSVSGTPPGANVLTF	TGCAGCGTCTCCGGGACCCCCCCTGGGGCCAACGTCCTGACTTTC
TRBJ2-1	TRBV29-1	.	TRBD2	CSVEEGLAGYNEQFF	TGCAGCGTTGAGGAGGGACTAGCGGGATACAATGAGCAGTTCTTC
TRBJ2-7	TRBV30	.	TRBD2	CAWTLARRLAGTYEQYF	TGTGCCTGGACCCTGGCTAGGAGACTAGCGGGTACCTACGAGCAGTACTTC
TRBJ2-7	TRBV4-1	.	.	CASSQPSYEQYF	TGCGCCAGCAGCCAACCCTCCTACGAGCAGTACTTC
TRBJ2-7	TRBV5-1	.	.	CASSLIPDAQREQYF	TGCGCCAGCAGCTTAATTCCGGACGCCCAAAGAGAGCAGTACTTC
TRBJ2-7	TRBV27	few	TRBD1	CASSGTGYYEQYF	TGTGCCAGCAGTGGGACAGGTTACTACGAGCAGTACTTC
TRBJ2-1	TRBV30	.	TRBD2	CAWSLAGAYNEQFF	TGTGCCTGGTCCCTAGCGGGGGCCTACAATGAGCAGTTCTTC
TRBJ2-1	TRBV4-1	.	TRBD1	CASSPDRDEYNEQFF	TGCGCCAGCAGCCCCGACAGGGACGAATACAATGAGCAGTTCTTC
TRBJ2-1	TRBV7-8	.	.	CASSLLGGPVNEQFF	TGTGCCAGCAGCTTACTCGGGGGGCCCGTCAATGAGCAGTTCTTC
TRBJ2-5	TRBV5-6	.	.	CASSLGTLQETQYF	TGTGCCAGCAGCTTGGGGACACTTCAAGAGACCCAGTACTTC
TRBJ2-2	TRBV29-1	.	.	CSVERSGGTRTGELFF	TGCAGCGTTGAAAGAAGTGGCGGGACCCGGACCGGGGAGCTGTTTTTT
TRBJ2-7	TRBV5-4	.	TRBD2	CASSRSGLEIYEQYF	TGTGCCAGCAGTCGCTCGGGACTAGAGATTTACGAGCAGTACTTC
TRBJ2-7	TRBV5-1	.	.	CASSLGSGAYEQYF	TGCGCCAGCAGCTTGGGCTCGGGGGCCTACGAGCAGTACTTC
TRBJ2-1	TRBV30	.	TRBD1	CAWGVWGQGANEQFF	TGTGCCTGGGGCGTCTGGGGACAGGGGGCAAATGAGCAGTTCTTC
TRBJ2-1	TRBV27	.	.	CASSLSSLNEQFF	TGTGCCAGTTCTTTGAGTTCACTCAATGAGCAGTTCTTC
TRBJ2-7	TRBV6-1	.	TRBD2	CASSEILAGGYEQYF	TGTGCCAGCAGTGAGATACTAGCGGGAGGCTACGAGCAGTACTTC
TRBJ2-5	TRBV4-1	.	TRBD2	CASSQEDGRRETQYF	TGCGCCAGCAGCCAAGAGGACGGGAGGAGAGAGACCCAGTACTTC
TRBJ2-1	TRBV30	.	TRBD2	CAWSLREAALDEQFF	TGTGCCTGGAGTTTACGGGAGGCCGCCCTCGATGAGCAGTTCTTC
TRBJ1-1	TRBV30	.	.	CAWRVSTEAFF	TGTGCCTGGAGGGTTTCAACTGAAGCTTTCTTT
TRBJ1-5	TRBV19	.	TRBD1	CASSETGTSNQPQHF	TGTGCCAGTAGTGAGACAGGGACCAGCAATCAGCCCCAGCATTTT
TRBJ1-5	TRBV6-5	.	.	CASSYGLGVQPQHF	TGTGCCAGCAGTTACGGATTAGGGGTTCAGCCCCAGCATTTT